The T cell receptor beta chain under discussion was sequenced for a study of response to subunit inactivated influenza vaccine (dated by TCRdb to 2016 to 2018). Regarding the complete study: Deep quantitative T cell receptor repertoire profiling was used in the study to track responses to a trivalent subunit inactivated influenza vaccine.

This clonotype showed up just a few times. The antigen it recognizes is unknown. No per-base quality is available; no much larger clone lies one base away. Study-level results and caveats: It was suggested by the authors that each seasonal influenza vaccination may recruit only a limited number of new T cells.

The library was made by RT-PCR. For sequencing, an Illumina HiSeq 2500 was employed. TCRdb reanalyzed the raw reads on its own, using fastp at Q25 for trimming and MiXCR for clone calling, and kept in-frame beta chains. Every CDR3 protein is listed once, alongside the most common genes and DNA of its rows. Counted in this sample were 590,000 or so distinct CDR3 sequences; 13% to 15% of them appeared once. The ten biggest clones cover around 7.6% of the sample. The V and J ends are trimmed by 6 bases and 3 bases, leaving 12 bases between them. Sequences MDHEN (CDR1) and SYDVKM (CDR2) are obtained from the germline V gene. The CDR3 holds 14 amino acids from the cysteine to the phenylalanine. Only the CDR3 DNA is retained, 42 bases long and in frame from the first base.

The chain joins TRBV28 to TRBJ2-4, with the D gene possibly TRBD1 or TRBD2, each one fitting 5 bases. This sample comprised PBMCs from blood, obtained 14 days before vaccination. This TCR derives from a man aged 50 to 60 who received an inactivated influenza vaccine. Donor details come from another sample of the same person, matched by shared clones. Here the CDR3 is given as CASSYGTGKNIQYF. The DNA reads as follows: TGTGCCAGCAGCTACGGGACCGGCAAAAACATTCAGTACTTC.